This TCR beta chain derives from a study of neoadjuvant anti-PD-1 for oral cavity cancer. Study information: Around day 43, patients without progression received a fourth nivolumab dose before surgery. Study observations and caveats: After neoadjuvant nivolumab, PBMC T cell clonality was significantly higher in non-responders than responders. Each response group had just a few patients in TCR analyses.

Generated by immunoSEQ multiplex PCR, the TCRdb table keeps only in-frame clones and is missing some. The sample has 72,000 or so clones, around four fifths seen once. Germline-derived CDR1 and CDR2 are SGHVS and FQNEAQ. V dropped 4 bases and J dropped 6 bases, with 16 bases sitting between them. The CDR3 has 14 residues. Patients had newly diagnosed, untreated stage II-IVA oral cavity squamous cell carcinoma. To note about this clone: The antigen remains unidentified.

The receptor comes from a person aged 40 to 85 with oral cavity squamous cell carcinoma. This specimen was PBMCs, taken before nivolumab (anti-PD-1) treatment. The genes are TRBV7-8 and TRBJ2-7; D is possibly TRBD1 (6 bases). The CDR3 reads CASSSSTGSGEQYF. CDR3 nucleotide sequence: TGTGCCAGCAGCTCCTCCACAGGGTCAGGCGAGCAGTACTTC.